A selection of T cell receptor beta chains follows, all from one sample in a study of OX40 agonist ivuxolimab in advanced cancers. Produced via immunoSEQ multiplex PCR; TCRdb's table is partial and in-frame only. Counted here are over 85,000 clones, around 85% occurring once; the ten biggest clones make up roughly 1.5%. Sample: CD4+ or CD8+ T cells sorted from blood, taken in a trial of the OX40 agonist ivuxolimab. These TCRs come from an adult with an advanced solid tumor such as melanoma, head and neck, liver or kidney cancer. Both conserved end residues are part of each CDR3. D genes are given only for firm matches. Where a row states a size, it is once, few, many or the class of an expanded clone; other rows omit it.

>.|TRBV4-2|TRBD1|TRBJ1-2
CASSQDINRGYYGYTF
TGTGCCAGCAGCCAAGATATCAACAGGGGCTACTATGGCTACACCTTC
>.|TRBV7-2|.|TRBJ1-6
CASTPGRAGDNSPLHF
TGTGCCAGCACCCCAGGGAGGGCGGGAGATAATTCACCCCTCCACTTT
>.|TRBV4-2|TRBD2|TRBJ2-7
CASSQGSREGYEQYF
TGTGCCAGCAGCCAAGGTTCGAGGGAGGGCTACGAGCAGTACTTC
>once|TRBV7-2|TRBD1|TRBJ1-4
CASSKNRGEKLFF
TGTGCCAGCAGCAAGAACAGGGGAGAAAAACTGTTTTTT
>once|TRBV7-8|TRBD1|TRBJ1-2
CASSTAGTGYGYTF
TGTGCCAGCAGCACTGCCGGGACAGGCTATGGCTACACCTTC
>.|TRBV27|TRBD1|TRBJ2-2
CASSLRQGATNTGELFF
TGTGCCAGCAGTTTAAGACAGGGGGCGACGAACACCGGGGAGCTGTTTTTT
>.|TRBV28|.|TRBJ1-2
CASSSVTYGYTF
TGTGCCAGCAGTTCGGTGACCTATGGCTACACCTTC
>.|TRBV6-5|.|TRBJ1-5
CASKMGWQPQHF
TGTGCCAGCAAGATGGGGTGGCAGCCCCAGCATTTT
>.|TRBV7-6|.|TRBJ1-4
CASSLDWGEKLFF
TGTGCCAGCAGCTTAGATTGGGGTGAAAAACTGTTTTTT
>.|TRBV28|.|TRBJ2-7
CASGGGTSRRVTYEQYF
TGTGCCAGCGGGGGCGGGACCTCGAGGAGAGTCACCTACGAGCAGTACTTC
>.|TRBV11-2|.|TRBJ2-7
CASSSTGQSLLEQYF
TGTGCCAGCAGTTCCACTGGGCAGAGCCTCCTCGAGCAGTACTTC
>.|TRBV7-3|.|TRBJ2-1
CASSLGGTMTYNEQFF
TGTGCCAGCAGCTTAGGCGGGACCATGACCTACAATGAGCAGTTCTTC
>.|TRBV28|.|TRBJ1-1
CASRRGRAVNTEAFF
TGTGCCAGCAGACGGGGACGGGCGGTGAACACTGAAGCTTTCTTT
>.|TRBV4-1|.|TRBJ2-5
CASSQNPGQETQYF
TGCGCCAGCAGCCAAAATCCGGGGCAAGAGACCCAGTACTTC
>once|TRBV18|.|TRBJ2-5
CASSPKRETQYF
TGTGCCAGCTCACCGAAACGGGAGACCCAGTACTTC
>few|TRBV6-5|TRBD1|TRBJ1-6
CASSYDPGGESLHF
TGTGCCAGCAGTTACGATCCAGGGGGCGAGTCCCTCCACTTT
>once|TRBV5-1|.|TRBJ1-4
CASSFGADNEKLFF
TGCGCCAGCAGCTTCGGGGCAGATAATGAAAAACTGTTTTTT
>.|TRBV15|.|TRBJ1-6
CATSRDRAGHNSPLHF
TGTGCCACCAGCAGAGATAGGGCAGGGCATAATTCACCCCTCCACTTT
>once|TRBV6-4|TRBD1|TRBJ1-2
CASSPQGDYGYTF
TGTGCCAGCAGTCCACAGGGGGACTATGGCTACACCTTC
>.|TRBV11-2|.|TRBJ2-7
CASSLLSGRTYEQYF
TGTGCCAGCAGCTTGTTGTCAGGGCGGACCTACGAGCAGTACTTC
>few|TRBV11-2|.|TRBJ1-2
CASSPDRYYGYTF
TGTGCCAGCAGCCCAGACCGGTACTATGGCTACACCTTC
>.|TRBV7-6|.|TRBJ2-7
CASSRTDTYEQYF
TGTGCCAGCAGCCGGACAGACACCTACGAGCAGTACTTC
>.|TRBV6-1|TRBD1|TRBJ2-7
CASRTKTGFYEQYF
TGTGCCAGCAGAACAAAGACAGGGTTCTACGAGCAGTACTTC
>once|TRBV4-1|TRBD2|TRBJ2-2
CASRLAGLTGELFF
TGCGCCAGCCGACTAGCCGGGCTAACCGGGGAGCTGTTTTTT
>once|TRBV9|.|TRBJ2-1
CASSANRVHNEQFF
TGTGCCAGCAGCGCAAACAGGGTTCACAATGAGCAGTTCTTC
>.|TRBV6-5|.|TRBJ2-3
CASRSPVDTQYF
TGTGCCAGCAGGAGCCCCGTGGATACGCAGTATTTT
>once|TRBV9|.|TRBJ2-2
CASSVGGSGFTGELFF
TGTGCCAGCAGCGTAGGGGGCAGCGGCTTCACCGGGGAGCTGTTTTTT
>.|TRBV6-6|.|TRBJ1-5
CASSYGADNQPQHF
TGTGCCAGCAGTTACGGGGCAGACAATCAGCCCCAGCATTTT
>.|TRBV18|.|TRBJ2-7
CASSPVDSPYEQYF
TGTGCCAGCTCACCTGTGGATTCGCCCTACGAGCAGTACTTC
>.|TRBV18|.|TRBJ1-4
CASSPSRRKNEKLFF
TGTGCCAGCTCCCCCTCGAGACGGAAAAATGAAAAACTGTTTTTT